A selection of T cell receptor beta chains follows, all from one sample in a study of T cells in localized non-small cell lung cancer. The assay was immunoSEQ multiplex PCR, and TCRdb's table has in-frame clones only and misses some. Of 13,000 to 15,000 clones detected, over 85% appear once; the ten largest clones hold more than 2.5%. Sequenced material: peripheral blood mononuclear cells, taken before any cancer treatment. Source of these receptors: a man between 40 and 75 years old with stage III lung adenocarcinoma. Both conserved end residues are part of each CDR3. The order of the fields is CDR3 length, J gene, V gene, clone size, D gene, CDR3 protein, CDR3 DNA. D genes are given only for firm matches. Some rows mark clone size as missing; the rest say once, few, many or name a class of expanded clone.

cdr3_length: 15; j_call: TRBJ2-7; v_call: TRBV4-1; clone_size: once; d_call: TRBD2; cdr3_aa: CASSQDLAETYEQYF; cdr3_nt: TGCGCCAGCAGCCAAGACCTAGCGGAGACCTACGAGCAGTACTTC
cdr3_length: 18; j_call: TRBJ2-6; v_call: TRBV10-3; clone_size: NA; d_call: NA; cdr3_aa: CAISEGGRTGSGANVLTF; cdr3_nt: TGTGCCATCAGTGAGGGGGGTCGGACCGGATCTGGGGCCAACGTCCTGACTTTC
cdr3_length: 15; j_call: TRBJ2-7; v_call: TRBV28; clone_size: NA; d_call: TRBD2; cdr3_aa: CASSPYGTSGDRLNF; cdr3_nt: TGTGCCAGCAGTCCCTACGGGACTAGCGGGGACCGGTTGAACTTC
cdr3_length: 13; j_call: TRBJ2-3; v_call: TRBV28; clone_size: NA; d_call: NA; cdr3_aa: CASRPVLTDTQYF; cdr3_nt: TGTGCCAGTCGACCTGTGCTCACAGATACGCAGTATTTT
cdr3_length: 13; j_call: TRBJ1-5; v_call: TRBV6-5; clone_size: NA; d_call: NA; cdr3_aa: CASSYSLDQPQHF; cdr3_nt: TGTGCCAGCAGTTACTCTCTCGATCAGCCCCAGCATTTT
cdr3_length: 14; j_call: TRBJ2-6; v_call: TRBV5-6; clone_size: NA; d_call: NA; cdr3_aa: CASSSSKGMHVLTF; cdr3_nt: TGTGCCAGCAGCTCCTCCAAGGGGATGCACGTCCTGACTTTC
cdr3_length: 14; j_call: TRBJ1-1; v_call: TRBV7-9; clone_size: medium-sized; d_call: NA; cdr3_aa: CASSQEGVGTEAFF; cdr3_nt: TGTGCCAGCAGCCAAGAGGGGGTTGGGACTGAAGCTTTCTTT
cdr3_length: 13; j_call: TRBJ2-3; v_call: TRBV29-1; clone_size: once; d_call: TRBD2; cdr3_aa: CSGAGVDTDTQYF; cdr3_nt: TGCAGCGGAGCGGGAGTTGACACAGATACGCAGTATTTT
cdr3_length: 15; j_call: TRBJ2-3; v_call: TRBV25-1; clone_size: NA; d_call: NA; cdr3_aa: CASTGSTLSTDTQYF; cdr3_nt: TGTGCCAGTACAGGCTCCACTCTCAGCACAGATACGCAGTATTTT
cdr3_length: 16; j_call: TRBJ2-1; v_call: TRBV5-4; clone_size: NA; d_call: NA; cdr3_aa: CASSPSVGGTYNEQFF; cdr3_nt: TGTGCCAGCAGCCCCTCTGTGGGAGGCACTTACAATGAGCAGTTCTTC
cdr3_length: 14; j_call: TRBJ1-4; v_call: TRBV28; clone_size: NA; d_call: NA; cdr3_aa: CATLPPGSIEKLFF; cdr3_nt: TGTGCCACCCTACCCCCAGGGAGTATTGAAAAACTGTTTTTT
cdr3_length: 14; j_call: TRBJ1-6; v_call: TRBV14; clone_size: NA; d_call: NA; cdr3_aa: CASSPGYNNSPLHF; cdr3_nt: TGTGCCAGCAGCCCCGGGTACAATAATTCACCCCTCCACTTT
cdr3_length: 12; j_call: TRBJ2-3; v_call: TRBV27; clone_size: NA; d_call: NA; cdr3_aa: CASSLARDTQYF; cdr3_nt: TGTGCCAGCAGCTTGGCGAGGGATACGCAGTATTTT
cdr3_length: 17; j_call: TRBJ2-3; v_call: TRBV4-3; clone_size: NA; d_call: NA; cdr3_aa: CASSQDGDRYEGDTQYF; cdr3_nt: TGCGCCAGCAGCCAAGATGGGGACCGCTACGAAGGGGATACGCAGTATTTT
cdr3_length: 15; j_call: TRBJ1-2; v_call: TRBV5-5; clone_size: NA; d_call: NA; cdr3_aa: CASSLERTANYGYTF; cdr3_nt: TGTGCCAGCAGCTTGGAAAGGACAGCTAACTATGGCTACACCTTC
cdr3_length: 19; j_call: TRBJ2-5; v_call: TRBV7-8; clone_size: NA; d_call: NA; cdr3_aa: CASSSPVPDGTWIAETQYF; cdr3_nt: TGTGCCAGCAGCTCTCCCGTCCCCGATGGGACTTGGATCGCAGAGACCCAGTACTTC
cdr3_length: 15; j_call: TRBJ2-7; v_call: TRBV6-1; clone_size: NA; d_call: TRBD2; cdr3_aa: CASSAGTSGSREQYF; cdr3_nt: TGTGCCAGCAGTGCAGGGACTAGCGGGAGTCGCGAGCAGTACTTC
cdr3_length: 13; j_call: TRBJ2-7; v_call: TRBV7-2; clone_size: NA; d_call: NA; cdr3_aa: CASSLAVSYEQYF; cdr3_nt: TGTGCCAGCAGCTTAGCTGTCTCCTACGAGCAGTACTTC
cdr3_length: 13; j_call: TRBJ2-3; v_call: TRBV4-1; clone_size: NA; d_call: NA; cdr3_aa: CASSQDLGYTQYF; cdr3_nt: TGCGCCAGCAGCCAAGATCTGGGGTACACGCAGTATTTT
cdr3_length: 17; j_call: TRBJ2-6; v_call: TRBV27; clone_size: NA; d_call: NA; cdr3_aa: CASSRQGLHSGANVLTF; cdr3_nt: TGTGCCAGCAGTAGGCAGGGGCTCCACTCTGGGGCCAACGTCCTGACTTTC
cdr3_length: 11; j_call: TRBJ2-7; v_call: TRBV30; clone_size: NA; d_call: NA; cdr3_aa: CAWGVAYEQYF; cdr3_nt: TGTGCCTGGGGGGTTGCCTACGAGCAGTACTTC
cdr3_length: 13; j_call: TRBJ2-7; v_call: TRBV28; clone_size: NA; d_call: NA; cdr3_aa: CASSLPPLGEQYF; cdr3_nt: TGTGCCAGCAGCCTACCCCCCCTGGGCGAGCAGTACTTC
cdr3_length: 15; j_call: TRBJ2-7; v_call: TRBV10-3; clone_size: NA; d_call: TRBD2; cdr3_aa: CAISGTSGSSHEQYF; cdr3_nt: TGTGCCATCAGTGGGACTAGCGGGAGTTCCCACGAGCAGTACTTC
cdr3_length: 14; j_call: TRBJ2-7; v_call: TRBV19; clone_size: NA; d_call: TRBD1; cdr3_aa: CASSRTGSLNEQYF; cdr3_nt: TGTGCCAGTAGTAGGACAGGGTCCCTTAACGAGCAGTACTTC
cdr3_length: 14; j_call: TRBJ2-7; v_call: TRBV29-1; clone_size: NA; d_call: TRBD1; cdr3_aa: CSVRLGTGAYEQYF; cdr3_nt: TGCAGCGTCCGCCTCGGGACAGGGGCCTACGAGCAGTACTTC
cdr3_length: 12; j_call: TRBJ2-7; v_call: TRBV25-1; clone_size: NA; d_call: NA; cdr3_aa: CASGLSSYEQYF; cdr3_nt: TGTGCCAGCGGCCTGAGCTCCTACGAGCAGTACTTC
cdr3_length: 12; j_call: TRBJ1-2; v_call: TRBV28; clone_size: NA; d_call: NA; cdr3_aa: CASSFRSYGYTF; cdr3_nt: TGTGCCAGCAGTTTTCGATCATATGGCTACACCTTC
cdr3_length: 15; j_call: TRBJ2-2; v_call: TRBV29-1; clone_size: few; d_call: NA; cdr3_aa: CSVVQDGKSTGELFF; cdr3_nt: TGCAGCGTTGTCCAGGACGGGAAGTCGACCGGGGAGCTGTTTTTT
cdr3_length: 15; j_call: TRBJ2-1; v_call: TRBV11-2; clone_size: NA; d_call: NA; cdr3_aa: CASSVWTVATNEQFF; cdr3_nt: TGTGCCAGCAGCGTGTGGACAGTAGCGACCAATGAGCAGTTCTTC